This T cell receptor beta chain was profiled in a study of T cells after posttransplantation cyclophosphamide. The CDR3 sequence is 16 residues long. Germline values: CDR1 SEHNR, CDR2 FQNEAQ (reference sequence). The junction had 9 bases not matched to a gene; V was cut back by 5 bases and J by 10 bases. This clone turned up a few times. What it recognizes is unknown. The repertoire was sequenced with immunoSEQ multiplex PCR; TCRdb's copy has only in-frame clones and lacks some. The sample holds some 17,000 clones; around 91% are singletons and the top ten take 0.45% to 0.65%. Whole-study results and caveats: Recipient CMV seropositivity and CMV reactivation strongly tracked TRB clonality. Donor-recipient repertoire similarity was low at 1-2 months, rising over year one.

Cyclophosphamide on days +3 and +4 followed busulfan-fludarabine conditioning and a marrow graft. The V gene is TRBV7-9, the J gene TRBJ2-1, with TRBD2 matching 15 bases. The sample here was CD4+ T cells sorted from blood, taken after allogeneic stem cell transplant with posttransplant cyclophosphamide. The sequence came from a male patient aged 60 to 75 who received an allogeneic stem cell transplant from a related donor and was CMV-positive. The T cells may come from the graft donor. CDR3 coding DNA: TGTGCCAGCAGCCCCTCCGGGACTAGCGGGGGGAGGGAGCAGTTCTTC. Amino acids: CASSPSGTSGGREQFF.